These T cell receptor beta chains were read from a single sample in a study of T cells after yellow fever vaccination. One entry per CDR3 protein results from TCRdb running MiXCR on the 5' RACE reads. Here the sample spans around 70,000 distinct CDR3 sequences, around 7% being singletons. The material sequenced was CD8+ T cells sorted from PBMCs, taken 4 to 5 days after the first yellow fever vaccination. These receptors were obtained from a man aged 18 to 35 who received the YFV17D yellow fever vaccine. Each CDR3 is given without its conserved first and last residue.

>TRBV4-1|TRBJ1-5
ASSVRYRGLGNQPQH
>TRBV11-2|TRBJ1-6
ASSLDRVFSPLH
>TRBV27|TRBJ2-7
ASQWGGTPYEQY
>TRBV4-1|TRBJ2-7
ASSQDWRADEQY
>TRBV11-2|TRBJ2-3
ASSPGGLAVGTDTQY
>TRBV7-9|TRBJ1-1
ASSLEGSHTEAF
>TRBV2|TRBJ2-1
ASIGVGSGGVDEQF
>TRBV12-3/TRBV12-4|TRBJ2-7
ASSPGISFEQY
>TRBV6-2/TRBV6-3|TRBJ2-2
ASSARPTGELF
>TRBV12-3/TRBV12-4|TRBJ1-6
ASSLASSYNSPLH
>TRBV3-1|TRBJ2-1
ASSQEVRGGHEQF
>TRBV5-1|TRBJ2-7
ATADDSYEQY
>TRBV4-3|TRBJ1-1
ASSPQTGRGTEAF
>TRBV12-3/TRBV12-4|TRBJ2-5
ASSFGTSGGVQETQY
>TRBV24-1|TRBJ2-1
ATSDYNRDRGVNEQF
>TRBV25-1|TRBJ1-6
ASSGQGWNLYSPLH
>TRBV2|TRBJ2-7
ASTGELFYEQY
>TRBV27|TRBJ1-1
ASSAGGVGTEAF
>TRBV9|TRBJ1-2
ASSVEGYTPGYT
>TRBV12-3/TRBV12-4|TRBJ2-7
ASSFGTGGYEQY
>TRBV12-3/TRBV12-4|TRBJ2-4
ASSLGGPKNIQY
>TRBV5-1|TRBJ1-1
ASSPVTGLNTEAF
>TRBV7-9|TRBJ2-1
ASSPSKGVGEQF
>TRBV20-1|TRBJ1-1
SARDLRAF
>TRBV5-1|TRBJ2-3
ASSGGQGYADTQY
>TRBV4-3|TRBJ1-6
ASSQELGTGNSPLH
>TRBV4-1|TRBJ1-2
ASSQDGSKIYGYT
>TRBV4-1|TRBJ2-1
ASSQVGQGYNEQF
>TRBV5-1|TRBJ2-7
ASSSRDRGSYEQY
>TRBV5-1|TRBJ2-7
ASSSEDSYEQY
>TRBV5-1|TRBJ2-7
ASTGTLSYEQY
>TRBV7-9|TRBJ2-4
ASSLDGGRGAKNIQY
>TRBV29-1|TRBJ2-5
SVEVLGRGETQY
>TRBV7-9|TRBJ2-3
ASSDGIGKPDTQY
>TRBV10-2|TRBJ1-2
ASSDLFGIQDYGYT
>TRBV9|TRBJ2-5
ASSPGQGFLTEAQY
>TRBV5-6|TRBJ1-1
ASTTGTEAF
>TRBV25-1|TRBJ1-1
ASNAGTGVLNTEAF
>TRBV4-1|TRBJ2-7
ASTNPGVYEQY
>TRBV29-1|TRBJ2-3
SATRVRTDERADTQY
>TRBV5-5|TRBJ2-5
ASNPTDREETQY